This T cell receptor (beta chain) was captured in a study of blood T cell repertoires in COVID-19. Overall study context: Some COVID-19 samples were acute and others convalescent; all came from the United States, Italy and Spain. Sources were T cells, B-cell-depleted T cells, or PBMCs; the material itself was cDNA or gDNA.

Original analysis: Researchers report that nucleated cell counts were estimated from reference gene primer amplification. Profiling relied on immunoSEQ multiplex PCR, and the TCRdb table lists in-frame clones only, not all of them. The D gene and trimming were derived from the DNA, and the V and J assignments and clone size from that table. The table includes under 45,000 clones, around four fifths detected once. The germline gives CDR1 SGHVS, CDR2 FQNEAQ. With V trimmed by 3 bases and J by 3 bases, 4 bases remained unmatched. CDR3 length: 15 residues. This sequence joins TRBV7-8 and TRBJ2-2, with 7 bases matching TRBD1. Source material: peripheral blood. The TCR originated in a man between 50 and 59 years old with active COVID-19. The CDR3 reads CASSLRTGYTGELFF. The CDR3, as DNA: TGTGCCAGCAGCTTGAGGACAGGATACACCGGGGAGCTGTTTTTT.